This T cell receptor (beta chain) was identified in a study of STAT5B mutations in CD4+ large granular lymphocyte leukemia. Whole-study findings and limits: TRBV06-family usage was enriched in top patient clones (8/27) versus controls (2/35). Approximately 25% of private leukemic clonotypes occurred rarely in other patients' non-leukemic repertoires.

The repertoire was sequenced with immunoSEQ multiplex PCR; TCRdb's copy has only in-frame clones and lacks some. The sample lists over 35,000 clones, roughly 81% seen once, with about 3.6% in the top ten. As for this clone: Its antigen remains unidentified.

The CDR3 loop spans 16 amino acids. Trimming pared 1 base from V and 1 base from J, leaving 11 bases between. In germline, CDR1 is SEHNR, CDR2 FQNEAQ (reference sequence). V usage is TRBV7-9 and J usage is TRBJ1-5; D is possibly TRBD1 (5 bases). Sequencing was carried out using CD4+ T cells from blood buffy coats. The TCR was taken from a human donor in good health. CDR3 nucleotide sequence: TGTGCCAGCAGCTTAGGGGGCAGCTCCAGCAATCAGCCCCAGCATTTT. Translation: CASSLGGSSSNQPQHF.